The rows below give T cell receptor beta chains drawn from one sample of a study of cytomegalovirus exposure and HLA in healthy donors. Sequencing was performed with immunoSEQ multiplex PCR; in TCRdb, only in-frame clones are kept and a portion is missing. The table includes 130,000 to 150,000 clones, approximately 92% detected once. Material for sequencing was PBMCs. These receptors came from a woman under 30 in good health and CMV-seropositive. Both conserved end residues are part of each CDR3. A D gene is named only where the DNA matches it firmly. Clone size is not always given. Where it is, it says once, few, many or a class for expanded clones.

d_call	clone_size	v_call	j_call	cdr3_nt	cdr3_aa
TRBD1	NA	TRBV30	TRBJ1-1	TGTGCCTGGAGGAGCCTCGGGACAGTTGAAGCTTTCTTT	CAWRSLGTVEAFF
NA	NA	TRBV28	TRBJ2-7	TGTGCCAGCAGTCCTAACCCCGCCTACGAGCAGTACTTC	CASSPNPAYEQYF
TRBD1	NA	TRBV19	TRBJ2-5	TGTGCCAGTAGTACCGGGACAGCGAACGCAGGGGAGACCCAGTACTTC	CASSTGTANAGETQYF
NA	once	TRBV29-1	TRBJ2-1	TGCAGTACACCTCCCGACTACAATGAGCAGTTCTTC	CSTPPDYNEQFF
NA	NA	TRBV5-4	TRBJ2-5	TGTGCCGGGGGGGCAGAGACCCAGTACTTC	CAGGAETQYF
TRBD1	NA	TRBV30	TRBJ1-5	TGTGCCTGGAGAGGACAGGGGGTTTCCAATCAGCCCCAGCATTTT	CAWRGQGVSNQPQHF
TRBD2	NA	TRBV6-5	TRBJ2-2	TGTGCCAGCAGTTACAGGGAGGGCGGGGAGCTGTTTTTT	CASSYREGGELFF
TRBD2	NA	TRBV4-3	TRBJ2-1	TGCGCCAGCAGCCGGACTAGCGGGCCCTCCTACAATGAGCAGTTCTTC	CASSRTSGPSYNEQFF
NA	NA	TRBV6-5	TRBJ2-7	TGTGCCAGCAGTTACGGTGGGGCGCAGGAGCAGTACTTC	CASSYGGAQEQYF
NA	NA	TRBV15	TRBJ2-3	TGTGCCACCAGCAGGCGGCGGAGCCTCACAGATACGCAGTATTTT	CATSRRRSLTDTQYF
TRBD1	NA	TRBV19	TRBJ1-1	TGTGCCAGTAAACAGGGGCCTGGCACTGAAGCTTTCTTT	CASKQGPGTEAFF
NA	NA	TRBV2	TRBJ1-2	TGTGCCAGCAGTGAAGTTTGGGGCGTTGACTATGGCTACACCTTC	CASSEVWGVDYGYTF
NA	few	TRBV2	TRBJ2-1	TGTGCCAGCAGTGGGAGGGCTGAGCAGTTCTTC	CASSGRAEQFF
NA	NA	TRBV6-1	TRBJ2-7	TGTGCCAGCAGTGACAGGGGCTACGAGCAGTACTTC	CASSDRGYEQYF
NA	NA	TRBV5-1	TRBJ2-5	TGCGCCAGCAGCTCTCAAGAGACCCAGTACTTC	CASSSQETQYF
TRBD1	NA	TRBV5-6	TRBJ1-6	TGTGCCAGCAGCTTGGTTAGGACAGGGGGCCGTTCACCCCTCCACTTT	CASSLVRTGGRSPLHF
NA	NA	TRBV11-2	TRBJ1-1	TGTGCCAGCAGTTCGATTTCCGGAGGAGCTCGGGACACTGAAGCTTTCTTT	CASSSISGGARDTEAFF
TRBD2	NA	TRBV5-1	TRBJ2-3	TGCGCCAGCAGCCCGACTAGCGGGGCACAGGATACGCAGTATTTT	CASSPTSGAQDTQYF
NA	NA	TRBV21-1	TRBJ2-1	TGTGCGGTCCCGGGCGGGAGAGATCTCTACAATGAGCAGTTCTTC	CAVPGGRDLYNEQFF
TRBD1	NA	TRBV5-5	TRBJ1-5	TGTGCCAGCAGCATAGGACAGGGATTTCAGCCCCAGCATTTT	CASSIGQGFQPQHF
TRBD1	NA	TRBV27	TRBJ2-7	TGTGCCAGCAGTTTAACTCGGACAGGACTCTACGAGCAGTACTTC	CASSLTRTGLYEQYF
TRBD1	NA	TRBV5-7	TRBJ1-6	TGTGCCAGCAGCTATCGGACAGGGGCAAATTCACCCCTCCACTTT	CASSYRTGANSPLHF
TRBD2	few	TRBV11-2	TRBJ2-7	TGTGCCAGCAGCCAACTAGCGTCAAGAGGCGAGCAGTACTTC	CASSQLASRGEQYF
NA	NA	TRBV15	TRBJ1-1	TGTGCCACCAGCAGAGTGGAGGGATCAGATGAAGCTTTCTTT	CATSRVEGSDEAFF
NA	NA	TRBV2	TRBJ2-1	TGTGCCAGCACTCTGTCACGGGATGAGCAGTTCTTC	CASTLSRDEQFF
NA	NA	TRBV28	TRBJ1-2	TGTGCCAGCAGTTTACCGGGGGGTCCATCCAGTGGCTACACCTTC	CASSLPGGPSSGYTF
NA	NA	TRBV5-1	TRBJ1-2	TGCGCCAGCAGCTTGGGGCAGGACTATGGCTACACCTTC	CASSLGQDYGYTF
NA	NA	TRBV21-1	TRBJ1-1	TGTGCCAGCAGCAAAGGACAGGGGGCGAACACTGAAGCTTTCTTT	CASSKGQGANTEAFF
NA	NA	TRBV7-2	TRBJ1-3	TGTGCCAGCAGCTTACACAGCTCTGGAAACACCATATATTTT	CASSLHSSGNTIYF
TRBD2	NA	TRBV28	TRBJ2-5	TGTGCCAGCAGTTCGAGCGGGGGGGCCTTAGAGACCCAGTACTTC	CASSSSGGALETQYF
NA	NA	TRBV2	TRBJ2-2	TGTGCCAGCAGTGATCGGAGGGCCGGGGAGCTGTTTTTT	CASSDRRAGELFF
TRBD1	NA	TRBV2	TRBJ1-1	TGTGCCAGCAGTCTACAGGGGGGGGACACTGAAGCTTTCTTT	CASSLQGGDTEAFF
NA	NA	TRBV29-1	TRBJ1-1	TGCAGCGTTGGAGCGAATATGAACACTGAAGCTTTCTTT	CSVGANMNTEAFF
NA	NA	TRBV28	TRBJ2-3	TGTGCGAGTGGGCAGAATACAGATACGCAGTATTTT	CASGQNTDTQYF
NA	NA	TRBV4-1	TRBJ2-4	TGCGCCAGCAGCCCCGAGGGGGTTGGAAACATTCAGTACTTC	CASSPEGVGNIQYF
NA	NA	TRBV4-3	TRBJ2-1	TGCGCCAGCAGCCAAGCGACTCCCCTGGCTACTCTCAATGAGCAGTTCTTC	CASSQATPLATLNEQFF
TRBD2	NA	TRBV5-4	TRBJ2-1	TGTGCCAGCAGCCGGAGCGGGGTGGAGCAGTTCTTC	CASSRSGVEQFF
TRBD1	NA	TRBV2	TRBJ1-5	TGTGCCAGCAGCAGGGGGACAGAGGCGTATAGCAATCAGCCCCAGCATTTT	CASSRGTEAYSNQPQHF
NA	NA	TRBV6-1	TRBJ1-2	TGTGCCAGCATCCCGGAGCCAGGGTCCCTAAATGGCTACACCTTC	CASIPEPGSLNGYTF
NA	NA	TRBV6-5	TRBJ1-2	TGTGCCAGCAGTTTTATTAATAACTATGGCTACACCTTC	CASSFINNYGYTF
NA	NA	TRBV7-2	TRBJ2-3	TGTGCCAGCAGCTTAGTAGGGCTAGGAGGGACAGATACGCAGTATTTT	CASSLVGLGGTDTQYF
NA	NA	TRBV12-5	TRBJ2-2	TGTGCTAGTGGTTTTCCCCGGGGTAACTCCGGGGAGCTGTTTTTT	CASGFPRGNSGELFF
NA	NA	TRBV19	TRBJ2-7	TGTGCCAGTAGTATCGGCAGGTCCTACGAGCAGTACTTC	CASSIGRSYEQYF
TRBD2	once	TRBV7-6	TRBJ2-5	TGTGCCAGCAGCCCCGGTTTGGGACTAGCGGGGGCCCGCCAAGAGACCCAGTACTTC	CASSPGLGLAGARQETQYF
TRBD2	many	TRBV5-6	TRBJ2-5	TGTGCCAGCAGGGATCGGCGGGGGGCAGGGGAGACCCAGTACTTC	CASRDRRGAGETQYF
NA	once	TRBV7-3	TRBJ1-4	TGTGCCAGCAGGAAGAGACTGGGGGCTAGATCAAATGATGAACTGTTTTTT	CASRKRLGARSNDELFF
TRBD1	NA	TRBV4-1	TRBJ1-1	TGCGCCAGCAGCCTACGACAGGGGAACACTGAAGCTTTCTTT	CASSLRQGNTEAFF
TRBD1	NA	TRBV29-1	TRBJ1-2	TGCAGCGTTGTTCGACAGGGTGGTGGCTACACCTTC	CSVVRQGGGYTF
NA	NA	TRBV9	TRBJ1-5	TGTGCCAGCAGCCTTAATAGCAATCAGCCCCAGCATTTT	CASSLNSNQPQHF
TRBD2	NA	TRBV27	TRBJ2-1	TGTGCCAGCCTTATCCGAAGCGGGGGGCCTTATGAGCAGTTCTTC	CASLIRSGGPYEQFF
NA	NA	TRBV6-6	TRBJ2-1	TGTGCCAGCAGTTATTCGGGGGACGATGAGCAGTTCTTC	CASSYSGDDEQFF
NA	NA	TRBV19	TRBJ1-2	TGTGCCAGTAGTATACCAGGGAATAACTATGGCTACACCTTC	CASSIPGNNYGYTF
NA	NA	TRBV11-2	TRBJ2-1	TGTGCCAGCAGCGGATCTCTGGAGTTCTACAATGAGCAGTTCTTC	CASSGSLEFYNEQFF
TRBD1	NA	TRBV6-6	TRBJ1-5	TGTGCCAGCAGTACAGGGGAGAACAATCAGCCCCAGCATTTT	CASSTGENNQPQHF
TRBD1	once	TRBV28	TRBJ1-2	TGTGCCAGCAGGGACAGGGGGCAGGGTGGCTACACCTTC	CASRDRGQGGYTF
TRBD1	NA	TRBV6-5	TRBJ1-1	TGTGCCAGCGCTAGACAGGGTGAAGCTTTCTTT	CASARQGEAFF
NA	NA	TRBV1	TRBJ1-6	TGCACCAGCAGCCAAGATGAACAGGGGGAGAATTCACCCCTCCACTTT	CTSSQDEQGENSPLHF
NA	NA	TRBV29-1	TRBJ1-5	TGCAGCGTTGGGGGCCAAAATAGCAATCAGCCCCAGCATTTT	CSVGGQNSNQPQHF